A single sample gave rise to the 6 T cell receptor beta chains below, sequenced in a study of blood T cell repertoires in COVID-19. Profiled with immunoSEQ multiplex PCR; TCRdb holds only in-frame clones, not every one. Among about 190,000 clones listed, 85% to 90% were seen once. The sample taken for sequencing was peripheral blood. These receptors were collected from a man aged 35-49 years with active or convalescent COVID-19.

CDR3 coding DNA: TGTGCCACGACGACAGGGGGCGTCTACGAGCAGTACTTC. It encodes CATTTGGVYEQYF. V gene TRBV28 combines with J gene TRBJ2-7, with 10 bases identical to TRBD1. In germline, CDR1 is MDHEN, CDR2 SYDVKM. This CDR3 has 13 amino acids. After removal of 10 bases from V and 3 bases from J, the junction contained 6 bases not matched to a gene.

J is TRBJ1-1 and V is TRBV28; perhaps TRBD1 as D (5 bases). V was trimmed by 10 bases and J by 1 base, leaving 7 bases between them. This CDR3 is 11 amino acids long. Per germline, CDR1 MDHEN and CDR2 SYDVKM. As DNA, the CDR3 is TGTGCCACAACAGGGAACACTGAAGCTTTCTTT. Translating gives CATTGNTEAFF.

The V gene is TRBV12-3 or TRBV12-4, the J gene TRBJ2-1; D is undetermined. Trimming pared 5 bases from V and 10 bases from J, leaving 12 bases between. The CDR3 runs 12 residues. This CDR3 is CASSPSTTEQFF. In DNA, the CDR3 is TGTGCCAGCAGTCCTAGTACGACCGAGCAGTTCTTC.

V is TRBV6-2 or TRBV6-3 and J is TRBJ1-1; 8 nucleotides align to TRBD1. The germline gives CDR1 MNHEY, CDR2 SVGEGT. Germline trimming cut 5 bases from V and 10 bases from J; bases unmatched to any gene: 12. There are 14 residues in the CDR3. The chain's CDR3 is CASSDTRTGKAAFF. CDR3 DNA sequence: TGTGCCAGCAGTGATACCCGGACAGGGAAGGCAGCTTTCTTT.

The chain combines TRBV30 with TRBJ1-1, with TRBD1 matching over 7 bases. The CDR3 length is 13 residues. Per germline, CDR1 GTSNPN and CDR2 SVGIG (reference sequence). Germline trimming cut 3 bases from V and 1 base from J; bases unmatched to any gene: 2. The CDR3 reads CAWSHRGNTEAFF. CDR3 nucleotide sequence: TGTGCCTGGAGCCACAGGGGGAACACTGAAGCTTTCTTT.

This chain uses TRBV18 with TRBJ1-3; 8 bases are a match to TRBD1. The CDR3 is made up of 14 amino acids. V dropped 4 bases and J dropped 4; count of bases not matched to a gene: 3. Looked up from germline, CDR1 is KGHSH and CDR2 is LQKENI. CDR3: CASSQTGDGNTIYF. The CDR3, as DNA: TGTGCCAGCTCACAGACAGGGGACGGAAACACCATATATTTT. Complete variable domain (other parts from reference TRBV18 and TRBJ1-3): NAGVMQNPRHLVRRRGQEARLRCSPMKGHSHVYWYRQLPEEGLKFMVYLQKENIIDESGMPKERFSAEFPKEGPSILRIQQVVRGDSAAYFCASSQTGDGNTIYFGEGSWLTVV.